The T cell receptor (beta chain) under discussion was sequenced for a study of T cell changes during pregnancy in multiple sclerosis. Clones were read by immunoSEQ multiplex PCR, and TCRdb kept only the in-frame ones, dropping some. The top ten hold about 1.9% of the sample, which has about 51,000 clones, around 93% seen once. Sequenced here: peripheral blood, sampled in the second trimester of pregnancy. This sequence originates from a female donor with multiple sclerosis, enrolled in a pregnancy study.

CDR3 region: CASSPNRGWGEAFF. As DNA, the CDR3 is TGTGCCAGCAGCCCAAACAGGGGGTGGGGTGAAGCTTTCTTT. The chain carries TRBV11-2 and TRBJ1-1; 8 nucleotides align to TRBD1. The CDR3 is made up of 14 amino acids. Germline V gene sequence: CDR1 SGHAT, CDR2 FQNNGV. With 5 bases clipped from V and 7 bases from J, the junction kept 9 bases outside the gene matches.